The following is a TCR beta chain sequence with its context. These data belong to a study of blood T cell repertoires in COVID-19. As for the study in general: COVID-19 samples, acute and convalescent, were from the United States, Italy and Spain.

The CDR3 contains 19 residues. Germline lookup yields CDR1 LGHDT and CDR2 YNNKEL (reference sequence). Trimming took 4 bases from V and 6 from J; bases not matched to a gene: 17. TCRdb's table, derived via immunoSEQ multiplex PCR, lists solely in-frame clones and lacks some. Found here are approximately 100,000 clones, 92% of them singletons; the top ten hold 4.5% to 6%. This TCR derives from a man aged 65-85 years with acute or convalescent COVID-19. The chain recombines TRBV3-1 (or the pseudogene TRBV3-2) with TRBJ2-2, with TRBD1 identical over 10 bases. Sequenced input: peripheral blood. The CDR3 DNA reads as TGTGCCAGCAGCCCAGACCTGGGACAGGGGCTTTTTGAGGCCGGGGAGCTGTTTTTT. Its translation is CASSPDLGQGLFEAGELFF.